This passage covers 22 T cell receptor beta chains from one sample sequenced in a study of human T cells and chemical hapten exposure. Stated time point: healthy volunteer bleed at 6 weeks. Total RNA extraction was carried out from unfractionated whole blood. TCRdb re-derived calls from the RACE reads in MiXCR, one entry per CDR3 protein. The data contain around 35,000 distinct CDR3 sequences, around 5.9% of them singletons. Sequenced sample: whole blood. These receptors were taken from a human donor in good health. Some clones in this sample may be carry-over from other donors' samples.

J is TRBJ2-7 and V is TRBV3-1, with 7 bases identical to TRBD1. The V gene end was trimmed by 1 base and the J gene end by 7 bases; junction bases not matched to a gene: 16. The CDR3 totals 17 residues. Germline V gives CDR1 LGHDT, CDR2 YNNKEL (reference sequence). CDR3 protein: CASSQAGTLASGGEQYF. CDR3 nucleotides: TGTGCCAGCAGCCAAGCCGGTACCTTAGCCTCAGGGGGTGAGCAGTACTTC.

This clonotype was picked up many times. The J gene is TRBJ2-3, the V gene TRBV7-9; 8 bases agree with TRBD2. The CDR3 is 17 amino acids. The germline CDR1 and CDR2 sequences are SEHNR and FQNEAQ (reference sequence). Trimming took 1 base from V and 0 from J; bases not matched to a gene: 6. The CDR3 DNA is TGTGCCAGCAGCTTAGTGCTAGCGGGCTTAAGCACAGATACGCAGTATTTT. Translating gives CASSLVLAGLSTDTQYF.

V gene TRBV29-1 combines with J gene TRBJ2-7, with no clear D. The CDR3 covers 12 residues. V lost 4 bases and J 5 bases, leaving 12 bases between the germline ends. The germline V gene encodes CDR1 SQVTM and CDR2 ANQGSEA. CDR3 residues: CSVALSYDEQYF. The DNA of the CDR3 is TGCAGCGTTGCGTTGTCATACGACGAGCAGTACTTC.

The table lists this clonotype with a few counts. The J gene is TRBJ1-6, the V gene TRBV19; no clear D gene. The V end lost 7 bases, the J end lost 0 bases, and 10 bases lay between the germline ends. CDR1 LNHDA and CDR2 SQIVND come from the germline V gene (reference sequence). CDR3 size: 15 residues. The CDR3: CASTSKSSYNSPLHF. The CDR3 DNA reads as TGTGCCAGTACCTCCAAGAGCTCCTATAATTCACCCCTCCACTTT.

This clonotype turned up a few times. The CDR3 nucleotides are TGTGCCAGCAGCTTAGTCGGTGGGTTAGCGGGGGCAGATACGCAGTATTTT. Its protein product is CASSLVGGLAGADTQYF. The V call is TRBV7-2, the J call TRBJ2-3, with 9 bases matching TRBD2. There are 17 residues in the CDR3. CDR1 and CDR2 from the germline V gene are SGHTA and FQGNSA. With 1 base clipped from V and 4 bases from J, the junction kept 9 bases outside the gene matches. Supplemented by reference TRBV7-2 and TRBJ2-3, the full variable domain reads GAGVSQSPSNKVTEKGKDVELRCDPISGHTALYWYRQSLGQGLEFLIYFQGNSAPDKSGLPSDRFSAERTGGSVSTLTIQRTQQEDSAVYLCASSLVGGLAGADTQYFGPGTRLTVL.

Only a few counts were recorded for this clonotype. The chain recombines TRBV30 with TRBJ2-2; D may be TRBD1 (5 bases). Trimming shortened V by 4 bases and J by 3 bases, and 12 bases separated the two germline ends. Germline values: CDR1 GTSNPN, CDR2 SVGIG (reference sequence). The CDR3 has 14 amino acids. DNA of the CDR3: TGTGCCTGGAAGGTTCTAGGGGACACCGGGGAGCTGTTTTTT. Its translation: CAWKVLGDTGELFF.

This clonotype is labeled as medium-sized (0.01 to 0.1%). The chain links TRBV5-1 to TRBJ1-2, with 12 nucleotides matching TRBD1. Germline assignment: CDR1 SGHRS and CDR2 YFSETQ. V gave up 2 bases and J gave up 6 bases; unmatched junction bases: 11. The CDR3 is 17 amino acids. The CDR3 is CASSLPPGTGGSDGYTF. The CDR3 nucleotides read TGCGCCAGCAGCTTACCACCCGGGACAGGGGGCTCGGATGGCTACACCTTC.

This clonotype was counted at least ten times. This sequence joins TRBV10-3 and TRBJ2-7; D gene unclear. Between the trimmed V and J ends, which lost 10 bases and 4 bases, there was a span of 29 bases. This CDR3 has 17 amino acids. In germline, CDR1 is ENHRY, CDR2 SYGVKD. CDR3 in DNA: TGTGCCAGCACGTTAGGGAACTCAGCCCGCGGTTCGTACGAGCAGTACTTC. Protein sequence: CASTLGNSARGSYEQYF.

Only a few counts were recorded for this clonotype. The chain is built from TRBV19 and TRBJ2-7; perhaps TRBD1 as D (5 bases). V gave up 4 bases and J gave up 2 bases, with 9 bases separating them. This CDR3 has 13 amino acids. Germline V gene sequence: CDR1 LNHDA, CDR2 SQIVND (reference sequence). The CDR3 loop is CASSKQGTYEQYF. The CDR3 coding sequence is TGTGCCAGTAGTAAGCAGGGAACCTACGAGCAGTACTTC.

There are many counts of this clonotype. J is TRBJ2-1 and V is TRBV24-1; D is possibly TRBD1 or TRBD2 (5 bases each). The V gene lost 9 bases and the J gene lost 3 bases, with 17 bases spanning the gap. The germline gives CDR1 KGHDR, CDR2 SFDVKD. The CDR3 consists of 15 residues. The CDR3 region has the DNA TGTGCCACCGGTGCAGGAAGGGGAGTCTACAATGAGCAGTTCTTC. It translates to CATGAGRGVYNEQFF.

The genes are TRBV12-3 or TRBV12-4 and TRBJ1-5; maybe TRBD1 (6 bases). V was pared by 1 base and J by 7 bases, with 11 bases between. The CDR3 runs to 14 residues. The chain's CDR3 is CASSLVRGGQPQHF. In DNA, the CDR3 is TGTGCCAGCAGTTTAGTCAGGGGAGGCCAGCCCCAGCATTTT.

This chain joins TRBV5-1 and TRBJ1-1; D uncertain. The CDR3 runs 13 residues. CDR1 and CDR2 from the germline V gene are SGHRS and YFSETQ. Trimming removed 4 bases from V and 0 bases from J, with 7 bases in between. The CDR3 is CASSANLNTEAFF. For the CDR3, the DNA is TGCGCCAGCAGCGCTAATTTGAACACTGAAGCTTTCTTT.

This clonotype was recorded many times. The CDR3 DNA reads TGTGCCAGCAGCTCCCGACAGGGGGCTAATTCACCCCTCCACTTT. Protein sequence: CASSSRQGANSPLHF. The V and J genes are TRBV7-2 and TRBJ1-6; TRBD1 matches at 10 bases. V shed 4 bases, J shed 6 bases, and the junction held 3 bases outside the gene matches. The CDR3 totals 15 residues. Germline CDR1 reads SGHTA; CDR2 reads FQGNSA.

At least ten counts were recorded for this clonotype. Here the CDR3 reads CAISRDRQTYEQYF. In DNA form, the CDR3 reads TGTGCCATCAGTCGGGACAGACAAACCTACGAGCAGTACTTC. The chain joins TRBV10-3 to TRBJ2-7, with 7 bases matching TRBD1. CDR1 ENHRY and CDR2 SYGVKD come from the germline V gene. V trimming: 5 bases; J trimming: 2 bases; junction bases outside the gene matches: 6. There are 14 residues in the CDR3.

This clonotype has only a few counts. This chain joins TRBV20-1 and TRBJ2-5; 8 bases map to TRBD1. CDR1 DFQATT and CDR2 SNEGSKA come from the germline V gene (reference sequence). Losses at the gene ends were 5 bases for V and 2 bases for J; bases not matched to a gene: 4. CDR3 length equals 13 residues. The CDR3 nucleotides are TGCAGTGCTTCTCGGACAGGGCAAGAGACCCAGTACTTC. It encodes CSASRTGQETQYF.

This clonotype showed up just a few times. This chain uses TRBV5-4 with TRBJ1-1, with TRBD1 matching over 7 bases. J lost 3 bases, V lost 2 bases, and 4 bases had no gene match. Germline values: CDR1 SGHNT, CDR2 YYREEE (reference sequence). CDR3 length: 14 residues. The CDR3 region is CASSLRGPDTEAFF. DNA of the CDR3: TGTGCCAGCAGCTTAAGGGGGCCGGACACTGAAGCTTTCTTT.

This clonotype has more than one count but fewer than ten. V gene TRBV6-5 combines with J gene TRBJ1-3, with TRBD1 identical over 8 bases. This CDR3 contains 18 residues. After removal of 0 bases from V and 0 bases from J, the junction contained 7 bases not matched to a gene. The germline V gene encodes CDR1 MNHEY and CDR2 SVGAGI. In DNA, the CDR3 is TGTGCCAGCAGTTACTCGTACAGGGGGTTACTCTCTGGAAACACCATATATTTT. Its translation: CASSYSYRGLLSGNTIYF.

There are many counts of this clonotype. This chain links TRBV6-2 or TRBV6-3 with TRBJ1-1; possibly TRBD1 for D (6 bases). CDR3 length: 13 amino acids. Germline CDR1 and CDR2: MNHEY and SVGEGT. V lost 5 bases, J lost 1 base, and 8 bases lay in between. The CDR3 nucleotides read TGTGCCAGCAGTAACAGGGAGAACACTGAAGCTTTCTTT. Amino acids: CASSNRENTEAFF.

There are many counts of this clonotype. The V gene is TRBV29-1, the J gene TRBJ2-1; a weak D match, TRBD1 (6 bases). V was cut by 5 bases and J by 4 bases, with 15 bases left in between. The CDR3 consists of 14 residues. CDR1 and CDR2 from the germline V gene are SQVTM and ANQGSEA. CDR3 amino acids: CSVRGQQIYNEQFF. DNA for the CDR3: TGCAGCGTTCGAGGACAGCAGATTTACAATGAGCAGTTCTTC.

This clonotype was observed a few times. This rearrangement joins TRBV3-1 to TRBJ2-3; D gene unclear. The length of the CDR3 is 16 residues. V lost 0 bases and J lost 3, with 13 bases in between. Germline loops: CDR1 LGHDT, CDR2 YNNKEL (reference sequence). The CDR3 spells CASSQDLHGLTDTQYF. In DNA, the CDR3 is TGTGCCAGCAGCCAAGATCTACACGGGCTTACAGATACGCAGTATTTT.

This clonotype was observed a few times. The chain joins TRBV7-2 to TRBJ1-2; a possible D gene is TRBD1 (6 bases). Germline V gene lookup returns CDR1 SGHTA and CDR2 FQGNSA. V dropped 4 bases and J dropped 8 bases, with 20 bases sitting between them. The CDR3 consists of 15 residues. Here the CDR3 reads CASSSPGVGTKGYTF. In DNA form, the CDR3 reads TGTGCCAGCAGCTCCCCGGGAGTCGGGACAAAGGGCTACACCTTC.

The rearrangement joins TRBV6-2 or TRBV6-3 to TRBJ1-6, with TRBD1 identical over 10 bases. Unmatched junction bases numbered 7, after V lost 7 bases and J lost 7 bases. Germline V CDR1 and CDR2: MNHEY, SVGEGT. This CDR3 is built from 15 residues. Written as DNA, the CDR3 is TGTGCCAGCACCCCGGGACAGGGGCTGAATTCACCCCTCCACTTT. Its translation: CASTPGQGLNSPLHF.